This T cell receptor (beta chain) was documented in a study of tumor and adjacent non-tumor tissue in lung cancer. V was pared by 4 bases and J by 0 bases, with 14 bases between. Germline lookup yields CDR1 DFQATT and CDR2 SNEGSKA (reference sequence). This CDR3 is built from 15 residues. This clonotype occurred many times. RNA was extracted from bulk tissue without any cell sorting. The normal lung tissue was taken more than 3 cm from the tumor edge. A modified ARM-PCR protocol with three rounds of nested PCR amplified TCRbeta. TCRdb re-called the multiplex PCR reads with MiXCR, one entry per CDR3 protein. The sample lists 90,000 to 120,000 distinct CDR3 sequences; approximately 60% were seen once.

The gene calls are TRBV20-1 and TRBJ2-3; D gene unclear. The sample was distant non-tumor lung tissue. The receptor comes from a man aged 25 to 40 with non-small cell lung cancer. The CDR3 coding sequence is TGCAGTGCTATACCGGATCCTTCTAGCACAGATACGCAGTATTTT. Protein: CSAIPDPSSTDTQYF.